Shown below are 21 T cell receptor beta chains from a single sample sequenced in a study of cytomegalovirus exposure and HLA in healthy donors. The PCR contained 60 Vbeta and 13 Jbeta primers. Repertoires were generated with immunoSEQ multiplex PCR, while TCRdb's copy carries only in-frame clones and drops some. The table lists about 180,000 clones, around 82% of them singletons. What was sequenced was PBMCs. These receptors were collected from a young woman in good health and CMV-seropositive.

The chain recombines TRBV11-2 with TRBJ2-3; tentatively, D is TRBD1 (5 bases). The ends were cut back, 6 bases at V and 4 bases at J, with 14 bases in the middle. CDR1 and CDR2 (germline): SGHAT, FQNNGV. The CDR3 has 14 amino acids. CDR3 loop: CASSSPRVSDTQYF. CDR3 DNA: TGTGCCAGCAGTTCACCCAGGGTTTCAGATACGCAGTATTTT.

This rearrangement joins TRBV7-9 to TRBJ2-3, with D possibly being TRBD1 (5 bases). The CDR3 has 11 residues. The germline CDR1 and CDR2 sequences are SEHNR and FQNEAQ (reference sequence). The germline V and J ends were trimmed by 10 bases and 4 bases, with 9 bases remaining between them. The CDR3 region is CATSGPDTQYF. CDR3 bases: TGTGCCACCTCAGGGCCAGATACGCAGTATTTT.

The table lists this clone with a few counts. The chain links TRBV27 to TRBJ1-4; TRBD1 matches 8 bases. CDR3 length: 19 residues. V lost 0 bases and J lost 5; bases outside the gene matches: 14. Germline lookup yields CDR1 MNHEY and CDR2 SMNVEV (reference sequence). CDR3 protein: CASSLSKGQGPRGNEKLFF. DNA of the CDR3: TGTGCCAGCAGTTTATCGAAAGGACAGGGACCTAGGGGAAATGAAAAACTGTTTTTT.

The genes are TRBV5-1 and TRBJ2-3, with D tentatively TRBD2 (7 bases). CDR3 length equals 15 residues. The germline gives CDR1 SGHRS, CDR2 YFSETQ. With 1 base removed from V and 5 bases from J, the gap between germline ends came to 14 bases. The CDR3 DNA reads TGCGCCAGCAGCTTGTCCGGGGGGCAGGGAGATACGCAGTATTTT. As protein: CASSLSGGQGDTQYF.

This clone was detected only once. CDR3 nucleotide sequence: TGTGCCAGCAGCACGACAGGGGCCCACGAGCAGTACTTC. Translated, it gives CASSTTGAHEQYF. The chain carries TRBV7-6 and TRBJ2-7; TRBD1 matches at 8 bases. The germline CDR1 and CDR2 sequences are SGHVS and FNYEAQ. V was clipped by 5 bases and J by 5 bases; unmatched bases: 5. The CDR3 is 13 residues long.

The CDR3 DNA is TGCGCCAGCAGCGCGTCAGAGACCCAGTACTTC. Amino acid sequence: CASSASETQYF. The rearrangement uses TRBV5-1 and TRBJ2-5; D not certain. Germline CDR1 and CDR2: SGHRS and YFSETQ. The CDR3 has 11 residues. Trimming took off 4 bases at V and 4 bases at J, with 5 bases between the two ends.

The V gene is TRBV4-3, the J gene TRBJ1-6; 7 bases line up with TRBD1. There are 15 residues in the CDR3. Losses at the gene ends were 1 base for V and 5 bases for J; bases not matched to a gene: 2. The germline V gene has CDR1 LGHNA and CDR2 YSLEER. CDR3 nucleotide sequence: TGCGCCAGCAGCCAAGCAACAGGGGATAATTCACCCCTCCACTTT. Protein: CASSQATGDNSPLHF.

The chain is built from TRBV27 and TRBJ1-6; 10 bases line up with TRBD1. Unmatched junction bases numbered 4, after V lost 5 bases and J lost 9 bases. CDR1 MNHEY and CDR2 SMNVEV come from the germline V gene (reference sequence). This CDR3 is built from 14 residues. The CDR3 sequence: CASSPGTGVSPLHF. The CDR3 region has the DNA TGTGCCAGCAGTCCCGGGACAGGGGTTTCACCCCTCCACTTT.

V is TRBV15 and J is TRBJ2-5; D is perhaps TRBD1 (5 bases). The J call could be wrong; TRBJ2-7 is a better fit for the DNA end. From germline, CDR1 is LNHNV and CDR2 YYDKDF (reference sequence). The length of the CDR3 is 16 residues. The CDR3 sequence is CATSRVPTAATDEQYF. The DNA for the CDR3 is TGTGCCACCAGCAGAGTACCGACAGCCGCGACAGACGAGCAGTACTTC.

The rearrangement links TRBV6-1 to TRBJ2-7, with D possibly matching TRBD2 (6 bases). The CDR3 has 14 residues. The V gene's germline CDR1 is MNHNS and CDR2 SASEGT. Trimming left V 4 bases short and J 1 base short, with 11 bases between. CDR3 nucleotides: TGTGCCAGCAGTGCAGGGAGGCTATCCTACGAGCAGTACTTC. Its protein product is CASSAGRLSYEQYF.

This chain connects TRBV7-6 to TRBJ1-1, with 9 bases fitting TRBD1. V was clipped by 5 bases and J by 1 base; unmatched bases: 5. Germline V gene lookup returns CDR1 SGHVS and CDR2 FNYEAQ. This CDR3 contains 15 residues. The CDR3 sequence is CASSLLTGGNTEAFF. CDR3 bases: TGTGCCAGCAGCCTCTTGACAGGGGGGAACACTGAAGCTTTCTTT.

V and J are TRBV18 and TRBJ2-5; possible D gene TRBD1, 6 bases. The V end was cut by 5 bases, the J end by 2 bases, with 27 bases between. The germline gives CDR1 KGHSH, CDR2 LQKENI. The CDR3 is 19 amino acids. The chain's CDR3 is CASSFRLGTTGSGQETQYF. CDR3 coding DNA: TGTGCCAGCTCATTTAGGCTCGGTACAACAGGGTCAGGACAAGAGACCCAGTACTTC. Full variable domain (rest looked up from reference TRBV18 and TRBJ2-5): NAGVMQNPRHLVRRRGQEARLRCSPMKGHSHVYWYRQLPEEGLKFMVYLQKENIIDESGMPKERFSAEFPKEGPSILRIQQVVRGDSAAYFCASSFRLGTTGSGQETQYFGPGTRLLVL.

This clone was seen just once. This chain links TRBV28 with TRBJ2-2; TRBD2 agrees at 7 bases. The trim removed 6 bases at V and 2 bases at J, leaving 6 bases unmatched. This CDR3 has 15 amino acids. Per germline, CDR1 MDHEN and CDR2 SYDVKM. The DNA of the CDR3 is TGTGCCAGCAGGGGAAGCGGGGCCAACACCGGGGAGCTGTTTTTT. Translated: CASRGSGANTGELFF.

This sequence joins TRBV6-8 and TRBJ2-7; D remains ambiguous. Germline CDR1 is MNHGY and CDR2 is SAAAGT. This CDR3 spans 9 amino acids. V shed 11 bases and J shed 5 bases, with 7 bases lying between them. In DNA form, the CDR3 reads TGTGCCCCCCTCCACGAGCAGTACTTC. Protein: CAPLHEQYF.

Only a few counts were recorded for this clone. The chain carries TRBV4-1 and TRBJ2-7; 8 bases match TRBD2. Trimming at V came to 8 bases and at J to 0 bases, leaving 9 bases not matched to a gene. This CDR3 comprises 15 residues. CDR1 is MGHRA and CDR2 is YSYEKL in the germline V gene. This CDR3 reads CASRISSGGSYEQYF. DNA of the CDR3: TGCGCCAGCCGGATCTCGAGCGGGGGCTCCTACGAGCAGTACTTC.

The rearrangement uses TRBV30 and TRBJ1-6; D is undetermined. From germline, CDR1 is GTSNPN and CDR2 SVGIG (reference sequence). The CDR3 consists of 14 residues. V was shortened by 0 bases and J by 7 bases, with 10 bases between the two germline ends. CDR3 DNA sequence: TGTGCCTGGAGTGTGTTTGGCATGAATTCACCCCTCCACTTT. Its translation: CAWSVFGMNSPLHF.

Comment on this clone: The identical CDR3 is also encoded by other nucleotide sequences in the sample. V is TRBV7-9 and J is TRBJ2-1, with D hard to call. V lost 1 base and J lost 0, with 4 bases in between. Germline V CDR1 and CDR2: SEHNR, FQNEAQ (reference sequence). The CDR3 sequence is 14 residues long. The CDR3 sequence: CASSLVSSYNEQFF. The DNA for the CDR3 is TGTGCCAGCAGCTTAGTCAGCTCCTACAATGAGCAGTTCTTC.

The V call is TRBV5-1, the J call TRBJ1-2, with D maybe TRBD1 (6 bases). CDR1 is SGHRS and CDR2 is YFSETQ in the germline V gene. Trimming shortened V by 0 bases and J by 3 bases, and 15 bases separated the two germline ends. This CDR3 comprises 16 residues. The CDR3 reads CASSLATGSRDYGYTF. The CDR3 DNA follows: TGCGCCAGCAGCTTGGCAACAGGGAGTAGAGACTATGGCTACACCTTC.

This sequence joins TRBV4-3 and TRBJ2-7; 7 bases are shared with TRBD1. J was trimmed by 3 bases and V by 2 bases; bases with no gene match: 7. Germline V gene sequence: CDR1 LGHNA, CDR2 YSLEER. The CDR3 length is 15 residues. The CDR3 spells CASSQPSRDSYEQYF. The CDR3 DNA follows: TGCGCCAGCAGCCAACCCAGCAGGGACAGCTACGAGCAGTACTTC.

The chain is built from TRBV7-2 and TRBJ1-2; no firm D call. The CDR3 is 12 residues long. Trimming stripped 5 bases from V and 8 bases from J, with 12 bases between. The germline CDR1 and CDR2 sequences are SGHTA and FQGNSA. DNA for the CDR3: TGTGCCAGCAGCATCTGGAGCGGAGGCTACACCTTC. Translation: CASSIWSGGYTF.

The gene calls are TRBV9 and TRBJ2-3, with a tentative D call TRBD1 (6 bases). CDR1 and CDR2 (germline): SGDLS, YYNGEE. The CDR3 loop spans 18 amino acids. The ends were cut back, 4 bases at V and 0 bases at J, with 21 bases in the middle. In nucleotides, the CDR3 is TGTGCCAGCAGCACCCCAGGGGCCAACCCCTCTAGCACAGATACGCAGTATTTT. Translation: CASSTPGANPSSTDTQYF.